This TCR beta chain emerged from a study of a mutant IDH1 vaccine in newly diagnosed glioma. For the study at large: The initiation of vaccination occurred 4-6 weeks after radiotherapy alone, or with temozolomide cycles. Mean patient age was about 40 years; approximately 60% were male and about 40% female.

Assay: immunoSEQ multiplex PCR; the TCRdb copy retains only in-frame clones and omits some. This sample has tens of thousands of clones, with over 75% found just once. Time point given: week 35, safety follow-up. The investigators gave 300 ug of mutant IDH1 20-mer peptide in each vaccine dose, together with topical imiquimod. CDR3 length: 14 residues. V gave up 1 base and J gave up 4 bases, with 10 bases separating them. Germline-derived CDR1 and CDR2 are SEHNR and FQNEAQ (reference sequence). A remark on this clone: Its target is not known.

The specimen comprised PBMCs, sampled from a glioma patient whose treatment included an IDH1 peptide vaccine. The chain carries TRBV7-9 and TRBJ1-2; a possible D gene is TRBD1 (6 bases). The receptor comes from a man aged 40-49 years with glioma. The CDR3 DNA sequence: TGTGCCAGCAGCTTAGAGGGAGGGGGCTATGGCTACACCTTC. Its protein is CASSLEGGGYGYTF.